Listed below are T cell receptor beta chains from one sample, sequenced in a study of T cells after yellow fever vaccination. TCRdb reprocessed the 5' RACE reads via MiXCR and lists one record per CDR3 protein. The sample lists some 600,000 distinct CDR3 sequences, approximately 16% seen once, with 15% to 20% in the top ten. The source material was PBMCs, sampled 4 to 5 days after the first yellow fever vaccination. The receptors derive from a man between 18 and 29 years old who received the YFV17D yellow fever vaccine. Each CDR3 is given with its conserved first and last residue. Each record gives: clone size, V gene, J gene, D gene, CDR3 protein, CDR3 DNA. The D gene is left open where the match is weak. Part of the rows lack a size; the others show once, few, many or a class for expanded clones.

few	TRBV23-1	TRBJ2-7	-	CASSQDPRDLSYEQYF	TGCGCCAGCAGTCAAGACCCTCGGGACCTCTCCTACGAGCAGTACTTC
many	TRBV5-1	TRBJ2-7	TRBD1	CASSAGQGGYEQYF	TGCGCCAGCAGCGCCGGACAGGGGGGCTACGAGCAGTACTTC
-	TRBV7-6	TRBJ2-3	TRBD2	CASSPLTSGGPDTQYF	TGTGCCAGCAGCCCCTTGACTAGCGGGGGGCCGGATACGCAGTATTTT
-	TRBV11-2	TRBJ2-7	TRBD1	CASSNHDRAEQYF	TGTGCCAGCAGCAACCACGACAGGGCCGAGCAGTACTTC
few	TRBV29-1	TRBJ2-5	-	CSVVWQEGETQYF	TGCAGCGTTGTATGGCAAGAGGGGGAGACCCAGTACTTC
-	TRBV11-2	TRBJ2-5	TRBD2	CASSYPNLAGAATQYF	TGTGCCAGCAGCTACCCCAATCTAGCGGGGGCGGCGACCCAGTACTTC
many	TRBV7-2	TRBJ1-2	-	CASSIQGYGYTF	TGTGCCAGCAGCATACAGGGCTATGGCTACACCTTC
-	TRBV10-3	TRBJ2-7	-	CAISEFIGRDSYEQYF	TGTGCCATCAGTGAGTTCATCGGCAGGGATTCGTACGAGCAGTACTTC
once	TRBV7-9	TRBJ1-1	-	CASSLQNEAFF	TGTGCCAGCAGCCTACAGAATGAAGCTTTCTTT
few	TRBV10-3	TRBJ2-1	TRBD2	CAISVPSGGSGEQFF	TGTGCCATCAGTGTGCCTAGCGGGGGGTCCGGTGAGCAGTTCTTC
-	TRBV6-5	TRBJ2-1	TRBD2	CASSYSSGEPPRNNEQFF	TGTGCCAGCAGTTACTCTAGCGGGGAACCTCCTCGGAACAATGAGCAGTTCTTC
few	TRBV12-3/TRBV12-4	TRBJ2-5	TRBD1	CASSGGQASWETQYF	TGTGCCAGCAGTGGCGGACAGGCCTCTTGGGAGACCCAGTACTTC
-	TRBV5-1	TRBJ2-3	TRBD2	CASSLRAGRPTDTQYF	TGCGCCAGCAGCTTGAGAGCGGGGAGACCAACAGATACGCAGTATTTT
once	TRBV4-2	TRBJ2-1	-	CASSQVHEQFF	TGTGCCAGCAGCCAAGTCCATGAGCAGTTCTTC
few	TRBV29-1	TRBJ2-1	-	CSVRRDAAANEQFF	TGCAGCGTCCGTCGGGACGCCGCTGCGAATGAGCAGTTCTTC